This TCR beta chain emerged from a study of blood T cell repertoires in COVID-19 (TCRdb year 2020). In terms of the full investigation: Samples covering the acute and convalescent phases of COVID-19 were provided by collaborators in the United States, Italy and Spain. Subjects who had been exposed to COVID-19, were actively infected with it, or had recovered from it provided the deeply sampled blood TCRbeta repertoires that made up the dataset. The prospective study material was composed of cDNA or gDNA derived from T cells, B-cell-depleted T cells, or PBMCs. The repertoires were released in a freely available public database intended as a resource for research on the immune response to SARS-CoV-2. Samples came from the ongoing ImmuneRACE study (first 160 participants) plus 1,254 subjects from 6 global collaborators. Sample metadata almost always included a de-identified subject ID, COVID-19 status, age in years and sex. HLA class I and class II types, where available, came from metadata supplied by the sample provider rather than from assay-based typing. What the authors observed across the whole study: How much clinical and demographic metadata was included differed by source and by participant, and the metadata was provided uncurated.

This clone was seen once. The target of this receptor is not known. No base quality information exists; no much larger clone differs at one position. The collaborating institutions used their own protocols to collect whole blood in K2EDTA tubes. For TCRbeta analysis, collaborators shipped samples in one of three forms: frozen whole blood, isolated PBMCs, or DNA extracted from either of those sample types. CDR3 length: 12 amino acids, cysteine to phenylalanine. CDR3 DNA only is kept here, 36 bases in frame from base 1. V and J lose 8 bases and 1 base, and a span of 8 bases separates them. CDR1 SEHNR and CDR2 FQNEAQ were looked up in the germline V gene (reference sequence). TCRbeta CDR3 regions were amplified from genomic DNA using the immunoSEQ Assay, a bias-controlled multiplex PCR. The paper's processing steps were these. Within the assay, amplification of reference gene primers was used to estimate how many nucleated cells each sample contained. To quantify the absolute abundance of each unique TCRbeta CDR3 rearrangement, sequence reads were collapsed and filtered. For each sample, productive Simpson clonality was calculated as the square root of Simpson's diversity index across productive rearrangements. The table was pulled from immuneACCESS by TCRdb, which kept in-frame rearrangements only. Such tables lose some clones; where checked, under half of the loss comes from unresolved V genes, and the rest has no known cause. D and trimming were read from the DNA, whereas the V and J calls and clone size are those reported in that table. Recorded for this sample are 250,000 to 300,000 clones; 70% to 90% of them occurred a single time. The top ten hold approximately 9.9% of the sample.

The sequence came from a woman in her 70s with acute or convalescent COVID-19. The rearrangement joined TRBV7-9 to TRBJ1-1; there is no confident call for the D gene. Sequenced: peripheral blood. At the DNA level, the sequence is TGTGCCAGCGGGAGGCCGAACACTGAAGCTTTCTTT. It codes for CASGRPNTEAFF.